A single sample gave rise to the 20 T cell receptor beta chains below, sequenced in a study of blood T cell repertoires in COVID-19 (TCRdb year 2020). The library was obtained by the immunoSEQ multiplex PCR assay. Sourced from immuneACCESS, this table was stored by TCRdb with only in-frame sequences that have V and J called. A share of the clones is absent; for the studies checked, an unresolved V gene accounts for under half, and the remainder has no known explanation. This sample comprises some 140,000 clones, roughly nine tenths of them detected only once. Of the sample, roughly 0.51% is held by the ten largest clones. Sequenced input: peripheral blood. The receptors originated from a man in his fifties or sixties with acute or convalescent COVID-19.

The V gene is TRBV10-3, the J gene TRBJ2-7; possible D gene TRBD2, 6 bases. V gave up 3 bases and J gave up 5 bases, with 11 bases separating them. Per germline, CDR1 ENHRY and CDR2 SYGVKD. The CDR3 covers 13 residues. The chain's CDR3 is CAISDIGGDEQYV. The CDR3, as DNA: TGTGCCATCAGTGATATTGGAGGGGACGAGCAGTACGTC.

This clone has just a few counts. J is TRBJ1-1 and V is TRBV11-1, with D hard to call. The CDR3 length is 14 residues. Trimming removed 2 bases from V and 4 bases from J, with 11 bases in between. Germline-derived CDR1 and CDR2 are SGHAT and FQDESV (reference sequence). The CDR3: CASSLQEDGTEAFF. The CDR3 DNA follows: TGTGCCAGCAGCTTACAGGAAGACGGCACTGAAGCTTTCTTT. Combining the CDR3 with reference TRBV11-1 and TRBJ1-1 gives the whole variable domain EAEVAQSPRYKITEKSQAVAFWCDPISGHATLYWYRQILGQGPELLVQFQDESVVDDSQLPKDRFSAERLKGVDSTLKIQPAELGDSAMYLCASSLQEDGTEAFFGQGTRLTVV.

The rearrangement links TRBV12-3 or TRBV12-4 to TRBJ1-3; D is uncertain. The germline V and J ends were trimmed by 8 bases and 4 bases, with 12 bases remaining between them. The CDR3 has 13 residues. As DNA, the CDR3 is TGTGCCAGCGCCTCCGGTCCCGGAAACACCATATATTTT. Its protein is CASASGPGNTIYF.

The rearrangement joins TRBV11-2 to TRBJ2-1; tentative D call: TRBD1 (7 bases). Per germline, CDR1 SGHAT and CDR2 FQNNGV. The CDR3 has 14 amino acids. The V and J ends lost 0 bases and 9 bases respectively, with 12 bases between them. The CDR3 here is CASSLDSRGVEQFF. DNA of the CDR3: TGTGCCAGCAGCTTAGATTCCAGGGGGGTTGAGCAGTTCTTC.

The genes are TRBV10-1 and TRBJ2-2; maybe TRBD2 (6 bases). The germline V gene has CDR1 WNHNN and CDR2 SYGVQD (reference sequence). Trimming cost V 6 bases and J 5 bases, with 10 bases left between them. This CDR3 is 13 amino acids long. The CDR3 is CASRNGGTGELFF. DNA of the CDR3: TGCGCCAGCAGAAATGGGGGGACCGGGGAGCTGTTTTTT.

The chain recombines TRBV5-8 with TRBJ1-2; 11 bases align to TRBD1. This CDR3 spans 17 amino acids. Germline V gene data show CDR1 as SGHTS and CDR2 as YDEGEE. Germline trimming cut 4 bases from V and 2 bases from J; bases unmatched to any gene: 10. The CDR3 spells CASSRDRGSPANYGYTF. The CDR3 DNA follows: TGTGCCAGCAGCAGGGACAGGGGGTCTCCCGCAAACTATGGCTACACCTTC.

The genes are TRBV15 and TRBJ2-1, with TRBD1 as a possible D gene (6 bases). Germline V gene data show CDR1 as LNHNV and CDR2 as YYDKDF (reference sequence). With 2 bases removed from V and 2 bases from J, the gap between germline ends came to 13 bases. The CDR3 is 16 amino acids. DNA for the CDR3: TGTGCCACCAGCAGACGGTATGGACAGACCTACAATGAGCAGTTCTTC. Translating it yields CATSRRYGQTYNEQFF.

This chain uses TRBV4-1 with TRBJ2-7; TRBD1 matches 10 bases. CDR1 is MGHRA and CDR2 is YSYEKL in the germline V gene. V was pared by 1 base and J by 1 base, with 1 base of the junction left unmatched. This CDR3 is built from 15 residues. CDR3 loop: CASSQVDRGSYEQYV. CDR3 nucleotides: TGCGCCAGCAGCCAAGTGGACAGGGGGTCCTACGAGCAGTACGTC.

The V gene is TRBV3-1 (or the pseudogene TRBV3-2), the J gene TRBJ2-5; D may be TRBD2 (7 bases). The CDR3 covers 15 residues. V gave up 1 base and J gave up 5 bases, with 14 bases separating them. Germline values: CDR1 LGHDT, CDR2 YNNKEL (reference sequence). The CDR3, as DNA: TGTGCCAGCAGCCAAGGTGGGGGGGCAATGGAGACCCAGTACTTC. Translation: CASSQGGGAMETQYF.

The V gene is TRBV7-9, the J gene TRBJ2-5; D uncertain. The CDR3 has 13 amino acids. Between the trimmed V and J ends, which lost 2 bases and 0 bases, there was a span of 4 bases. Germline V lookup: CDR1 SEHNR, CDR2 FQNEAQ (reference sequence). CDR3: CASSLQDQETQYF. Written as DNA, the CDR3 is TGTGCCAGCAGCTTACAGGACCAAGAGACCCAGTACTTC.

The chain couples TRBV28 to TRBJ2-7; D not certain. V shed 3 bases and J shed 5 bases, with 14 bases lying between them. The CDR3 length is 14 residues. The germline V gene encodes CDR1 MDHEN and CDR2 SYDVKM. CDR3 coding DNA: TGTGCCAGCAGTTTTCCCGGTGATAAGAACGAGCAGTACGTC. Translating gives CASSFPGDKNEQYV.

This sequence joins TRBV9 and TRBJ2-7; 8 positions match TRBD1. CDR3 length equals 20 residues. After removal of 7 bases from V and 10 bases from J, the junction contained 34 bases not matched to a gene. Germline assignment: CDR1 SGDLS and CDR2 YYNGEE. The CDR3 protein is CASQARTGTPRSRRSRCQYV. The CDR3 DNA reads TGTGCCAGCCAGGCAAGGACAGGGACGCCCCGATCACGCCGATCTAGGTGCCAGTACGTC.

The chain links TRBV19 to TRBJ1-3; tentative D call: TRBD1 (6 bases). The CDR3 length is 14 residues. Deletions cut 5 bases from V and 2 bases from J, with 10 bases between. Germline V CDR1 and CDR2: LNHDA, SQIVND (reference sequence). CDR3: CASSGRDTGNTIYF. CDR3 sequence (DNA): TGTGCCAGTAGTGGCCGGGACACTGGAAACACCATATATTTT. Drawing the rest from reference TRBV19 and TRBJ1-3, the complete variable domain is DGGITQSPKYLFRKEGQNVTLSCEQNLNHDAMYWYRQDPGQGLRLIYYSQIVNDFQKGDIAEGYSVSREKKESFPLTVTSAQKNPTAFYLCASSGRDTGNTIYFGEGSWLTVV.

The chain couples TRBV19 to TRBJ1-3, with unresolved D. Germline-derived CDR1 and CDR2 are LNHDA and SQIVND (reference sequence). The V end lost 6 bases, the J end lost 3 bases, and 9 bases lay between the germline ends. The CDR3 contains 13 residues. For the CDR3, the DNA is TGTGCCAGTAGGGAGAATGGTGGAAACACCATATATTTT. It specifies CASRENGGNTIYF.

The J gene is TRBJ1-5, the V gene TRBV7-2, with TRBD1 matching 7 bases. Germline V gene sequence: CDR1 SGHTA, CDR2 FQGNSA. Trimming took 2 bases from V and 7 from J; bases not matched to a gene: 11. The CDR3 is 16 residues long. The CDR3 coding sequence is TGTGCCAGCAGCTTATCAGGGGGACACGCCAGACAGCCCCAGCATTTT. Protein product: CASSLSGGHARQPQHF.

The CDR3 is CASSSQSAGELFF. CDR3 in DNA: TGTGCCAGCAGTTCCCAATCAGCCGGGGAGCTGTTTTTT. The gene calls are TRBV27 and TRBJ2-2; D remains ambiguous. The V end lost 4 bases, the J end lost 6 bases, and 9 bases lay between the germline ends. Germline V CDR1 and CDR2: MNHEY, SMNVEV (reference sequence). The CDR3 has 13 residues.

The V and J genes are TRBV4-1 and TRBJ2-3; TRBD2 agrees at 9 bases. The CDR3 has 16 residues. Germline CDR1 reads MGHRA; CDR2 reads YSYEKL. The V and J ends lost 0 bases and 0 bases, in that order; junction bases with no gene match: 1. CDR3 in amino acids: CASSQDLAGSTDTQYF. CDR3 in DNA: TGCGCCAGCAGCCAAGACCTAGCGGGAAGCACAGATACGCAGTATTTT.

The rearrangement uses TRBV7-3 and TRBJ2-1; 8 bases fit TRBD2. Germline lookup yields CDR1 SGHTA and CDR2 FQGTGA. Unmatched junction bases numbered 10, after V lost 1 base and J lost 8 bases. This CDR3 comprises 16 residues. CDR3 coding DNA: TGTGCCAGCAGCTTAAGGCCCAGCGGGGGAACCGATGAGCAGTTCTTC. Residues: CASSLRPSGGTDEQFF.

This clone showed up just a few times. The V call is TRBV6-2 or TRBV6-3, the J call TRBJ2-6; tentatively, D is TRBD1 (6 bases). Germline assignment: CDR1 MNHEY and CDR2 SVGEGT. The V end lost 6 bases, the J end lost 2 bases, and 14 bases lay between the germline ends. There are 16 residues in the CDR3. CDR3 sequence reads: CASSHNKGAGANVLTF. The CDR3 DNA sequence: TGTGCCAGCAGCCATAACAAGGGGGCTGGGGCCAACGTCCTGACTTTC.

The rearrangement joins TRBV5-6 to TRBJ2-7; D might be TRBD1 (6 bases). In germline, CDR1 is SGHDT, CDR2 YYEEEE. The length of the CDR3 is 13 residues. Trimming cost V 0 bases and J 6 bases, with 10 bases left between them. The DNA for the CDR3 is TGTGCCAGCAGCTTGGGAGCAGGGGTCGAGCAGTACTTC. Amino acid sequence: CASSLGAGVEQYF.